This section outlines one T cell receptor beta chain sequence together with its context. This clone occurred once. Its recognized antigen is unknown. Per-base qualities were not stored, and no clone one base away is much larger. Genomic DNA was extracted from sorted cells for sequencing of the TCRbeta CDR3 region. The immunoSEQ Assay was used to sequence the TCRbeta CDR3 regions. TCRdb mirrors the immuneACCESS table, restricted to in-frame sequences. Some clones are absent from its copies; in checked studies, under half trace to an unresolved V gene, and the reason for the others is unknown. The sample includes around 50,000 clones, with approximately 78% observed a single time. The top ten clonotypes cover 0.75% of the sample. This sample stems from a study of OX40 agonist ivuxolimab in advanced cancers. Study-wide context: Ivuxolimab, which targeted the costimulatory receptor OX40 (CD134), was an agonistic, fully human IgG2 monoclonal antibody. Prior anti-PD-1, anti-PD-L1 or anti-CTLA-4 therapy was permitted, and approximately 42% of dose-escalation patients had received checkpoint inhibitors. A male proportion of under 85% and a mean age of approximately 60 years, ranging from about 23 to 79, were recorded for the dose-escalation cohort. Three dose-escalation patients achieved partial responses, one with hepatocellular carcinoma and two with cutaneous melanoma. The paper reports the monotherapy dose-escalation portion (N of about 51 patients) of the phase I ivuxolimab trial. Peripheral TCRbeta sequencing was intended to test whether TCR sequence diversity was altered and clonal T-cell expansion was caused by ivuxolimab. Intravenous ivuxolimab was administered to patients every 2 weeks at six dose levels: 0.01, 0.1, 0.3, 1.5, 3 and 10 mg/kg. Of the roughly 53 patients in dose escalation, some 19 had hepatocellular carcinoma, about 15 had melanoma, 9 had renal cell carcinoma and 9 had head and neck cancer. The research as a whole found: At doses of 0.1 to 3.0 mg/kg, clonal expansion of both CD4+ and CD8+ T cells in blood was seen between baseline and week 6. After ivuxolimab, more expanded clones were found on average in CD8+ T cells than in CD4+ T cells. In the 0.1-3.0 mg/kg groups, partial responders were among the patients with the lowest normalized peripheral clonal expansion, particularly in CD8+ T cells. Low levels of normalized T-cell clonal expansion were also seen in some patients who did not respond. Which antigens the clonally expanded peripheral T cells were specific for was not determined.

The trial excluded patients who had a history of autoimmune disease or were on systemic immunosuppression. In every dose cohort, peripheral blood was drawn for TCR sequencing at baseline, cycle 4 day 1, and cycle 7 day 1. Samples were obtained from an open-label, multicenter, first-in-human phase I dose-escalation trial of ivuxolimab. Adults with locally advanced or metastatic melanoma, renal cell carcinoma, hepatocellular carcinoma or head and neck squamous cell carcinoma were enrolled in the trial. Before TCR sequencing, CD4+ T cells and CD8+ T cells were sorted from peripheral blood as separate populations. The TCR originated in an adult with an advanced solid tumor such as melanoma, head and neck, liver or kidney cancer. This specimen was CD4+ or CD8+ T cells sorted from blood, taken in a trial of the OX40 agonist ivuxolimab.

CDR3 protein: CASSPLEGPQHF. The nucleotide sequence is TGTGCCAGCAGTCCCCTTGAAGGGCCCCAGCATTTT. Recombination joined TRBV27 with TRBJ1-5, with an unclear D gene assignment. V and J lose 5 bases and 9 bases, and a span of 11 bases separates them. The CDR3 goes from the cysteine to the phenylalanine over 12 residues. Just the 36-base CDR3 DNA is kept, in frame starting at base 1. In the germline V gene (reference sequence), CDR1 corresponds to MNHEY and CDR2 to SMNVEV.